Listed below are T cell receptor beta chains from one sample, sequenced in a study of blood T cells in healthy people across ages. TCRdb redid the calling of the 5' RACE reads with MiXCR, one entry per CDR3 protein. The data contain approximately 1.5 million distinct CDR3 sequences, roughly 32% of them singletons. The sequencing sample was made of blood. The receptors shown here come from a woman aged 25 to 39 in good health. Both conserved end residues are part of each CDR3.

>15|TRBJ1-1|TRBV19
CASSAQPGLNTEAFF
>15|TRBJ2-7|TRBV6-5
CASSLEASGRYEQYF
>16|TRBJ1-5|TRBV5-5
CASSLLQRVYGQPQHF
>13|TRBJ1-5|TRBV9
CASSVEMESAQHF
>14|TRBJ1-5|TRBV27
CASSTGVGNQPQHF
>13|TRBJ1-2|TRBV20-1
CSAKTGGNYGYTF
>14|TRBJ2-7|TRBV10-3
CATRATSDPYEQYF
>14|TRBJ2-7|TRBV2
CASSEGRKKYEQYF
>15|TRBJ2-7|TRBV20-1
CSASDYGRANYEQYF
>17|TRBJ2-3|TRBV6-1
CASSEGWLRQGGDTQYF
>14|TRBJ2-2|TRBV27
CASSFEGSTGELFF
>14|TRBJ2-1|TRBV20-1
CSARDRRSNNEQFF
>17|TRBJ2-7|TRBV3-1
CASSLQLAGGPQYEQYF
>17|NA|TRBV10-3
CAISETFRDRTSYEQYF
>14|TRBJ2-7|TRBV27
CASKPATIPYEQYF
>16|TRBJ2-1|TRBV6-2/TRBV6-3
CASSYSIGTGSNEQFF
>14|TRBJ2-2|TRBV12-3/TRBV12-4
CASSLERGTGELFF
>16|TRBJ2-3|TRBV28
CASSLYRASSTDTQYF
>16|TRBJ2-1|TRBV25-1
CASSELGGGYYNEQFF
>13|TRBJ2-7|TRBV9
CAMPGQGDHEQYF
>14|TRBJ2-7|TRBV7-9
CASSFIGGKYEQYF
>15|TRBJ1-4|TRBV3-1
CASSHRTATNEKLFF
>13|NA|TRBV9
CASSAGLGNEQYF
>15|TRBJ1-1|TRBV5-1
CASSLDKAMNTEAFF
>14|TRBJ2-1|TRBV5-6
CASSFRPNHNEQFF
>14|TRBJ2-5|TRBV20-1
CSARGTRLQETQYF
>15|TRBJ1-4|TRBV28
CASSLDSRGNEKLFF